Presented here are 20 T cell receptor beta chains from one specimen sequenced in a study of T cell responses to AZD1222 COVID-19 vaccine. The assay was immunoSEQ multiplex PCR, and TCRdb's table has in-frame clones only and misses some. Of around 79,000 clones detected, 70% to 90% appear once; the ten largest clones hold around 21%. The sequences come from peripheral blood, collected on day 0 of AZD1222 vaccination. The receptors shown here come from an adult in good health.

The rearrangement joins TRBV2 to TRBJ2-7, with D perhaps TRBD1 (6 bases). Germline V gives CDR1 SNHLY, CDR2 FYNNEI. The CDR3 contains 17 residues. The V and J ends lost 10 bases and 6 bases respectively, with 31 bases between them. This chain's CDR3 is CATELTGPHTHSSEQYF. Here the CDR3 DNA reads TGTGCCACCGAACTCACAGGGCCCCATACCCATTCTAGCGAGCAGTACTTC.

V gene TRBV19 combines with J gene TRBJ1-1; 10 bases match TRBD1. The CDR3 runs to 17 residues. V lost 5 bases and J lost 6; bases outside the gene matches: 15. Germline V gene sequence: CDR1 LNHDA, CDR2 SQIVND (reference sequence). CDR3 residues: CASSLGTGEGVLAEAFF. CDR3 DNA sequence: TGTGCCAGTAGTCTCGGGACAGGGGAAGGGGTGCTAGCTGAAGCTTTCTTT. The full variable domain, rest sourced from reference TRBV19 and TRBJ1-1, is DGGITQSPKYLFRKEGQNVTLSCEQNLNHDAMYWYRQDPGQGLRLIYYSQIVNDFQKGDIAEGYSVSREKKESFPLTVTSAQKNPTAFYLCASSLGTGEGVLAEAFFGQGTRLTVV.

The V and J genes are TRBV18 and TRBJ1-5; 7 bases are a match to TRBD1. This CDR3 region has 16 residues. J gave up 0 bases and V 5 bases, and 7 bases lay outside the gene matches. From germline, CDR1 is KGHSH and CDR2 LQKENI. CDR3 residues: CASSTTGFYSNQPQHF. CDR3 nucleotides: TGTGCCAGCTCAACGACAGGGTTTTATAGCAATCAGCCCCAGCATTTT.

This clone has only one observation. The chain carries TRBV7-2 and TRBJ2-1; 7 bases are shared with TRBD2. V gave up 3 bases and J gave up 13 bases; unmatched junction bases: 9. The CDR3 has 13 amino acids. Germline V gene lookup returns CDR1 SGHTA and CDR2 FQGNSA. DNA of the CDR3: TGTGCCAGCAGCTTTCTAGTTGCGGGAGATCAGTTCTTC. It is translated as CASSFLVAGDQFF.

V gene TRBV19 combines with J gene TRBJ2-2; weak D call: TRBD1 (5 bases). The germline V and J ends were trimmed by 1 base and 9 bases, with 15 bases remaining between them. The CDR3 contains 15 residues. The germline V gene encodes CDR1 LNHDA and CDR2 SQIVND (reference sequence). CDR3 DNA: TGTGCCAGTAGTATAGGCAAGGGGATGAGCCGGGAGCTGTTTTTT. As protein: CASSIGKGMSRELFF. The variable domain in full, completed from reference TRBV19 and TRBJ2-2, reads DGGITQSPKYLFRKEGQNVTLSCEQNLNHDAMYWYRQDPGQGLRLIYYSQIVNDFQKGDIAEGYSVSREKKESFPLTVTSAQKNPTAFYLCASSIGKGMSRELFFGEGSRLTVL.

The rearrangement joins TRBV30 to TRBJ2-7; tentatively, D is TRBD1 (6 bases). CDR3 length: 14 amino acids. Trimming left V 3 bases short and J 5 bases short, with 17 bases between. The germline V gene encodes CDR1 GTSNPN and CDR2 SVGIG (reference sequence). CDR3: CAWRGAGLGHEQYF. CDR3 nucleotide sequence: TGTGCCTGGAGGGGGGCAGGGCTAGGCCACGAGCAGTACTTC.

V gene TRBV7-2 combines with J gene TRBJ1-5; D perhaps matches TRBD1 (5 bases). The CDR3 runs 16 residues. Per the germline V gene, CDR1 is SGHTA and CDR2 is FQGNSA. V dropped 1 base and J dropped 2 bases, with 12 bases sitting between them. CDR3 sequence: CASSLVAGLGNQPQHF. The CDR3 DNA reads as TGTGCCAGCAGCTTAGTCGCGGGGCTTGGCAATCAGCCCCAGCATTTT.

This sequence joins TRBV10-2 and TRBJ2-7; a weak D match, TRBD2 (6 bases). Per germline, CDR1 WSHSY and CDR2 SAAADI. The CDR3 is 14 amino acids. The V and J ends lost 6 bases and 6 bases respectively, with 18 bases between them. In DNA form, the CDR3 reads TGCGCCAGCAGGGGGGGTCCCTCCCCGAGCGAGCAGTACTTC. It specifies CASRGGPSPSEQYF.

A word on this clone: One end of the junction is discordant with germline, which a read error may explain. The CDR3: CASSLETAWHSYEQYF. Written as DNA, the CDR3 is TGTGCTAGCAGCCTCGAGACCGCATGGCATTCCTACGAGCAGTACTTC. The J gene is TRBJ2-7, the V gene TRBV7-7, with unresolved D. The CDR3 loop spans 16 amino acids. Germline values: CDR1 SSHAT, CDR2 FNYEAQ (reference sequence).

The chain is built from TRBV9 and TRBJ2-7, with 10 bases aligning to TRBD1. V was clipped by 5 bases and J by 2 bases; unmatched bases: 7. This CDR3 region has 15 residues. CDR1 and CDR2 from the germline V gene are SGDLS and YYNGEE. The CDR3 DNA sequence: TGTGCCAGCAGTGCGACCGGGACAGGGGCCTACGAGCAGTACTTC. The encoded protein is CASSATGTGAYEQYF.

The chain combines TRBV5-1 with TRBJ1-6, with 8 bases matching TRBD1. V was pared by 4 bases and J by 8 bases, with 5 bases of the junction left unmatched. CDR1 is SGHRS and CDR2 is YFSETQ in the germline V gene. The CDR3 runs 14 residues. The CDR3 here is CASSQGQGDSPLHF. As DNA, the CDR3 is TGCGCCAGCAGCCAAGGACAGGGCGATTCACCCCTCCACTTT.

The chain couples TRBV5-1 to TRBJ2-1, with TRBD1 matching 8 bases. Germline V lookup: CDR1 SGHRS, CDR2 YFSETQ. The CDR3 sequence is 16 residues long. J was trimmed by 7 bases and V by 0 bases; bases with no gene match: 9. The CDR3 nucleotides read TGCGCCAGCAGCTTGGGGGAGCAGGGGGCGAGAAATGAGCAGTTCTTC. This encodes CASSLGEQGARNEQFF.

V usage is TRBV3-1 (or the pseudogene TRBV3-2) and J usage is TRBJ2-7; TRBD2 agrees at 7 bases. The trim removed 4 bases at V and 2 bases at J, leaving 8 bases unmatched. Germline lookup yields CDR1 LGHDT and CDR2 YNNKEL (reference sequence). The CDR3 length is 15 residues. Written as DNA, the CDR3 is TGTGCCAGCAGCCCCTTCGGGGGAGGGACCTACGAGCAGTACTTC. This codes for CASSPFGGGTYEQYF.

This clone came up once. This rearrangement joins TRBV15 to TRBJ1-5; TRBD1 matches 8 bases. V lost 5 bases and J lost 2; bases outside the gene matches: 5. Germline CDR1 is LNHNV and CDR2 is YYDKDF (reference sequence). The CDR3 spans 15 residues. DNA for the CDR3: TGTGCCACCAGCCTGGACAGGGTAGGCAATCAGCCCCAGCATTTT. This gives the protein CATSLDRVGNQPQHF.

V and J are TRBV27 and TRBJ2-3; a possible D gene is TRBD2 (6 bases). V was pared by 3 bases and J by 4 bases, with 11 bases between. Germline V gene lookup returns CDR1 MNHEY and CDR2 SMNVEV (reference sequence). The CDR3 runs 14 residues. The CDR3: CASSFIGEADTQYF. The CDR3 DNA reads as TGTGCCAGCAGTTTTATCGGGGAGGCAGATACGCAGTATTTT.

The V gene is TRBV27, the J gene TRBJ1-1; 7 bases agree with TRBD1. V dropped 0 bases and J dropped 3; count of bases not matched to a gene: 4. Germline V gene sequence: CDR1 MNHEY, CDR2 SMNVEV (reference sequence). The CDR3 extends over 15 amino acids. The DNA for the CDR3 is TGTGCCAGCAGTTTATCGACAGGGATCTACACTGAAGCTTTCTTT. As protein: CASSLSTGIYTEAFF.

The chain recombines TRBV10-2 with TRBJ2-1; 7 positions match TRBD2. The CDR3 has 16 residues. The V gene's germline CDR1 is WSHSY and CDR2 SAAADI. J lost 0 bases, V lost 0 bases, and 2 bases had no gene match. CDR3 protein: CASSESAGVSYNEQFF. Here the CDR3 DNA reads TGCGCCAGCAGTGAGTCCGCGGGAGTCTCCTACAATGAGCAGTTCTTC.

The chain carries TRBV13 and TRBJ2-7; D possibly corresponds to TRBD1 (6 bases). The germline V and J ends were trimmed by 2 bases and 0 bases, with 11 bases remaining between them. CDR1 is PRHDT, CDR2 FYEKMQ, per germline (reference sequence). CDR3 length equals 15 residues. The CDR3 nucleotides are TGTGCCAGCAGCTTAACCCCGGACAGCTCCTACGAGCAGTACTTC. It codes for CASSLTPDSSYEQYF. The complete variable domain, with remaining parts taken from reference TRBV13 and TRBJ2-7, reads AAGVIQSPRHLIKEKRETATLKCYPIPRHDTVYWYQQGPGQDPQFLISFYEKMQSDKGSIPDRFSAQQFSDYHSELNMSSLELGDSALYFCASSLTPDSSYEQYFGPGTRLTVT.

The gene calls are TRBV6-5 and TRBJ2-7; TRBD1 aligns across 9 bases. The CDR3 covers 14 residues. Trimming took 2 bases from V and 12 from J; bases not matched to a gene: 11. Germline V CDR1 and CDR2: MNHEY, SVGAGI. CDR3 sequence: CASSYAGTGSAVYF. The CDR3 region has the DNA TGTGCCAGCAGTTACGCCGGGACAGGGAGCGCTGTGTACTTC.

The genes are TRBV11-3 and TRBJ2-2; 9 bases fit TRBD2. CDR1 and CDR2 from the germline V gene are SGHNT and YENEEA. The CDR3 is made up of 16 amino acids. V lost 5 bases to trimming and J lost 1 base; unmatched junction nucleotides: 5. CDR3 DNA: TGTGCCAGCAGCCACATGACTAGCGGGAACACCGGGGAGCTGTTTTTT. Amino acid sequence: CASSHMTSGNTGELFF.